This T cell receptor beta chain was identified during a study of blood T cell repertoires in COVID-19. Study-wide context: The study drew acute and convalescent COVID-19 samples from the United States, Italy and Spain. Nucleic acid was either cDNA or gDNA, and it came from T cells, B-cell-depleted T cells, or PBMCs.

Per the study methods: For nucleated cells, counts were estimated from reference gene primer amplification. Here immunoSEQ multiplex PCR was the method, and the copy in TCRdb shows in-frame clones only, minus some. The DNA gave D and trimming, while V, J and clone size come from that table. The sample holds about 47,000 clones, approximately 80% seen once. Germline V gives CDR1 MDHEN, CDR2 SYDVKM. This CDR3 contains 13 residues. Trimming cost V 2 bases and J 4 bases, with 8 bases left between them. The sequence derives from a man between 70 and 80 years old with active COVID-19. The sample consisted of peripheral blood. This chain links TRBV28 with TRBJ1-2; D ambiguous. In DNA form, the CDR3 reads TGTGCCAGCAGTTTAGTTGCAGTCTATGGCTACACCTTC. Its translation: CASSLVAVYGYTF.